This TCR beta chain was observed in a study of cytomegalovirus exposure and HLA in healthy donors (dated by TCRdb to about 2017). Some background on the complete study: According to a later analysis, one platform produced both the roughly 130 validation repertoires and the roughly 640 repertoires of the first cohort. The study combined high-throughput TCR immunosequencing, statistical association of individual TCRs with disease status, and machine learning to predict cytomegalovirus infection status. The aim of the study was to test whether cataloging public T cell receptors could identify signatures of past pathogen exposure. In addition to the first cohort of around 670 subjects, a separate validation cohort of 100 to 150 different subjects was used.

This clone occurred once. Its antigen specificity is not known. Base qualities are not at hand, and no much larger clone is one base apart. Broader findings and caveats from the paper: The study listed approximately 150 TCR beta chains as associated with cytomegalovirus. The classifier was reported to diagnose cytomegalovirus status with high specificity and sensitivity in both the original and validation cohorts. Most TCR sequences were seen in very few donors, while some public TCRs were found in many individuals. Of the cluster scores, roughly 95% were above 0 in a later analysis, which found that TCRs clustered in the first cohort also tended to co-occur in the 120 validation repertoires. The validation cohort had no HLA typing available for a later analysis, so co-occurrence within that cohort was assessed over all 120 or so repertoires. The authors suggested that the approach could potentially be extended to other disease states and immunological phenotypes. Three of the identified cytomegalovirus-associated TCR beta chains were confirmed in vitro to be specific for cytomegalovirus antigens.

The method behind the library was the immunoSEQ multiplex PCR assay. Per the original workflow: To diagnose cytomegalovirus status from the catalog of TCR beta chain sequences, a statistical classification framework was built. TCRdb holds this immuneACCESS table with in-frame rearrangements only. Some clones are missing; in checked studies, unresolved V genes explain under half, and the rest has no known cause. The V and J calls and clone size were taken over from that table, and D and trimming were inferred from the DNA. This sample has about 200,000 clones in its table, and 86% of those were observed once. The top ten constitute more than 1.1% of the sample. The CDR3 covers 16 residues, taking in both the cysteine and the phenylalanine. Only CDR3 DNA remains: 48 bases, in frame from the first base. Sequences SGHTS (CDR1) and YDEGEE (CDR2) are obtained from the germline V gene. Trimming takes 4 bases from V and 0 bases from J, and the germline ends sit 16 bases apart.

Donors formed part of the validation cohort, which comprised over a hundred subjects and was distinct from the first cohort of some 700 subjects. The chain was built from TRBV5-8 and TRBJ1-1; TRBD1 is perhaps the D gene, given 6 matching bases. The sequenced sample was PBMCs. This receptor was identified in a woman aged 18-29 years in good health and CMV-seronegative. The DNA reads as follows: TGTGCCAGCAGCATCCGTCGACAGGTGCTGAACACTGAAGCTTTCTTT. The translation is CASSIRRQVLNTEAFF.